This T cell receptor beta chain stems from a study of shared T cell receptors in the human thymus. After removal of 2 bases from V and 0 bases from J, the junction contained 3 bases not matched to a gene. Per germline, CDR1 MDHEN and CDR2 SYDVKM. The CDR3 covers 16 residues. TCRdb's copy holds only in-frame clones and misses some; the assay was immunoSEQ multiplex PCR. The repertoire holds more than 300,000 clones, with 95% as singletons. This clone was found a few times. The J gene is TRBJ1-5, the V gene TRBV28; 8 nucleotides line up with TRBD1. This TCR was recovered from a human donor. The material sequenced was thymocytes. The CDR3 spells CASSLRQGNSNQPQHF. The CDR3 DNA is TGTGCCAGCAGTTTACGACAGGGGAATAGCAATCAGCCCCAGCATTTT.